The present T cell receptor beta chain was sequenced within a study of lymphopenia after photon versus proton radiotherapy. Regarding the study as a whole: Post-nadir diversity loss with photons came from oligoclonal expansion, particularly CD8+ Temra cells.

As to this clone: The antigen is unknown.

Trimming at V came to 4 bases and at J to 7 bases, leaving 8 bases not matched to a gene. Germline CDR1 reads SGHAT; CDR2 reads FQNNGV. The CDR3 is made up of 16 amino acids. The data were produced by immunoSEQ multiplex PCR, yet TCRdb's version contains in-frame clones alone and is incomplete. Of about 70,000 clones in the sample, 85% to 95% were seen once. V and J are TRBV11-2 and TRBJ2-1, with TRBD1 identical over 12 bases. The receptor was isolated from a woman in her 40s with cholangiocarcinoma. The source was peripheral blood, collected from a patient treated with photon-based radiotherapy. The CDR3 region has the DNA TGTGCCAGCAGCTCTACGGGACAGGGGGCTAGGAATGAGCAGTTCTTC. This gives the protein CASSSTGQGARNEQFF.